These T cell receptor beta chains were read from a single sample in a study of blood T cell repertoires in COVID-19. Measured with immunoSEQ multiplex PCR; TCRdb has only the in-frame clones, and not every one. The table includes 150,000 or so clones, 88% detected once. Sequencing was done on a sample of peripheral blood. These receptors were obtained from a woman in her sixties with acute or convalescent COVID-19. CDR3s include the opening cysteine and the closing phenylalanine or tryptophan.

TRBV2	TRBJ2-3	CASRALAGGPDTQYF
TRBV3-1/TRBV3-2	TRBJ1-2	CASSQDLGLTRGYTF
TRBV28	TRBJ1-5	CASSRQFANQPQHF
TRBV11-2	TRBJ2-1	CASSTPLAGGRNEQFF
TRBV3-1/TRBV3-2	TRBJ1-5	CASSQDRGGSNQPQHF
TRBV5-4	TRBJ2-7	CASSSQDDKQYF
TRBV7-2	TRBJ1-2	CASSHGTGDAYGYTF
TRBV11-2	TRBJ2-1	CASSLDLAGTYNEQFF
TRBV9	TRBJ2-1	CASSVLGIDEQFF
TRBV7-8	TRBJ1-5	CASSLVRASSEPQHF
TRBV5-1	TRBJ2-4	CASSLEKGAGKNIQYF
TRBV3-1/TRBV3-2	TRBJ1-6	CASSPFGQGYSPLHF
TRBV28	TRBJ1-3	CASREYSSGNTIYF
TRBV10-1	TRBJ2-1	CASSEWDSSYNEQFF
TRBV6-5	TRBJ1-5	CASTLSWGGGQPQHF
TRBV7-3	TRBJ1-1	CASSLSGGVLNTEAFF
TRBV9	TRBJ1-3	CASSGQDSSGNTIYF
TRBV19	TRBJ2-3	CASSLTGQGDLDTQYF
TRBV12-3/TRBV12-4	TRBJ1-1	CASSPQGGTEAFF
TRBV28	TRBJ2-5	CASSSRGDQETQYF
TRBV2	TRBJ1-2	CASSEWGGDYGYTF
TRBV24-1	TRBJ2-7	CATSDRQGAGYEQYF
TRBV28	TRBJ2-7	CASTSWDSSYEQYF
TRBV19	TRBJ1-1	CASSIERNTEAFF
TRBV29-1	TRBJ2-2	CSVAIGGTGELFF
TRBV20-1	TRBJ2-5	CRAGVETQYF
TRBV12-3/TRBV12-4	TRBJ1-3	CAMGRSGNTIYF
TRBV6-2/TRBV6-3	TRBJ1-5	CASSYPAGALNQPQHF
TRBV5-1	TRBJ2-7	CASSQTLPEQYF
TRBV7-2	TRBJ2-5	CASGLTRETQYF
TRBV5-1	TRBJ2-5	CASSSSTGTQETQYF
TRBV7-9	TRBJ2-7	CASSFHSRTASYEQYF
TRBV30	TRBJ2-7	CAWSVPASYEQYF
TRBV29-1	TRBJ2-7	CSVAILGEQYF
TRBV4-3	TRBJ1-1	CASSRTLQGPAFF
TRBV30	TRBJ2-6	CALARDRSPSGANVLTF
TRBV19	TRBJ2-7	CASSEGTHTYEQYF
TRBV2	TRBJ2-3	CASSDREATDTQYF
TRBV5-8	TRBJ1-6	CASRREVKNSPLHF
TRBV5-6	TRBJ1-3	CASSRALSSGNTIYF
TRBV18	TRBJ1-1	CASSPLPARATEAFF
TRBV6-5	TRBJ1-1	CASSFRQRTEAFF
TRBV27	TRBJ1-1	CASSRGQGGSEAFF
TRBV27	TRBJ1-2	CASSLTGTDYGYTF
TRBV19	TRBJ1-1	CASSMGRDRGTEAFF